The clone carrying this TCR beta chain was seen repeatedly, ten times or more. TCRdb reanalysed the 5' RACE reads using MiXCR and keeps one entry per CDR3 protein. The sample contains some 100,000 distinct CDR3 sequences, around 17% of which appear only once. This sample stems from a study of T cells of healthy individuals. Germline lookup yields CDR1 SEHNR and CDR2 FQNEAQ (reference sequence). The V end lost 0 bases, the J end lost 7 bases, and 10 bases lay between the germline ends. The length of the CDR3 is 14 residues. The rearrangement uses TRBV7-9 and TRBJ1-5; the D is unclear. The origin of this receptor is a human donor in good health. The CDR3 DNA sequence: TGTGCCAGCAGCTTAGCAGGAGGTCCGCAGCCCCAGCATTTT. Protein sequence: CASSLAGGPQPQHF.